This entry lists 32 T cell receptor beta chains sequenced from one sample in a study of T cell responses to AZD1222 COVID-19 vaccine. Here immunoSEQ multiplex PCR was the method, and the copy in TCRdb shows in-frame clones only, minus some. The table shows 140,000 or so clones, with just under 95% occurring only once. The source was peripheral blood, collected after recovery from COVID-19. The source of these receptors is an adult who had recovered from COVID-19.

The chain employs TRBV2 and TRBJ1-2; D gene ambiguous. Germline V gives CDR1 SNHLY, CDR2 FYNNEI. The V and J ends lost 6 bases and 8 bases respectively, with 16 bases between them. CDR3 length equals 13 residues. This CDR3 is CASSPGVGGGYTF. The CDR3 DNA reads as TGTGCCAGCAGCCCTGGTGTCGGTGGCGGCTACACCTTC.

The rearrangement links TRBV6-2 or TRBV6-3 to TRBJ1-5; possibly TRBD1 for D (5 bases). Germline V CDR1 and CDR2: MNHEY, SVGEGT. This CDR3 comprises 17 residues. The V and J ends lost 6 bases and 2 bases respectively, with 20 bases between them. The CDR3 DNA reads TGTGCCAGCAGCCCTGCGGGGGGAAGGACTGGCAATCAGCCCCAGCATTTT. Translated: CASSPAGGRTGNQPQHF.

The chain links TRBV10-3 to TRBJ2-1; 13 bases are shared with TRBD2. The V gene end was trimmed by 7 bases and the J gene end by 8 bases; junction bases not matched to a gene: 2. The CDR3 covers 13 residues. CDR1 and CDR2 from the germline V gene are ENHRY and SYGVKD. The CDR3 bases are TGTGCCATCAAACTAGCGGGAGGGTATGAGCAGTTCTTC. Protein product: CAIKLAGGYEQFF.

A word on this clone: At one boundary the junction diverges from the germline segment, which might be a read error. The chain links TRBV7-7 to TRBJ2-2, with 8 bases identical to TRBD1. The CDR3 is 15 residues long. Germline loops: CDR1 SSHAT, CDR2 FNYEAQ (reference sequence). The CDR3 here is CASSARQGTTGELFF. The CDR3 DNA follows: TGTGCTAGCAGCGCCCGACAGGGGACCACCGGGGAGCTGTTTTTT. Supplemented by reference TRBV7-7 and TRBJ2-2, the full variable domain reads GAGVSQSPRYKVTKRGQDVTLRCDPISSHATLYWYQQALGQGPEFLTYFNYEAQPDKSGLPSDRFSAERPEGSISTLTIQRTEQRDSAMYRCASSARQGTTGELFFGEGSRLTVL.

This chain connects TRBV20-1 to TRBJ2-7; 12 positions agree with TRBD1. The CDR3 runs 14 residues. The V and J ends lost 3 bases and 4 bases, in that order; junction bases with no gene match: 4. Germline V gives CDR1 DFQATT, CDR2 SNEGSKA (reference sequence). The CDR3 spells CSASTGQGAYEQYF. The CDR3 DNA follows: TGCAGTGCTAGTACGGGACAGGGGGCTTACGAGCAGTACTTC.

V and J are TRBV7-9 and TRBJ1-4; D is uncertain. The CDR3 extends over 16 amino acids. The V gene's germline CDR1 is SEHNR and CDR2 FQNEAQ (reference sequence). The V and J ends lost 2 bases and 5 bases respectively, with 15 bases between them. CDR3 sequence: CASSLRFGSRNEKLFF. DNA of the CDR3: TGTGCCAGCAGCTTAAGGTTTGGGTCCCGGAATGAAAAACTGTTTTTT.

The CDR3 is CASSRSLGRMVQYF. The CDR3 DNA sequence: TGTGCCAGCAGCCGGTCCCTAGGGAGGATGGTGCAGTACTTC. The chain has TRBV14 and TRBJ2-7; TRBD2 is a possible D gene (6 bases). The CDR3 runs to 14 residues. The V gene's germline CDR1 is SGHDN and CDR2 FVKESK. The ends were cut back, 4 bases at V and 9 bases at J, with 19 bases in the middle.

The chain carries TRBV28 and TRBJ2-1; possibly TRBD1 for D (5 bases). Trimming took off 6 bases at V and 9 bases at J, with 12 bases between the two ends. The CDR3 length is 12 residues. Germline V gene sequence: CDR1 MDHEN, CDR2 SYDVKM. The CDR3 sequence: CASSLGRPEQFF. CDR3 sequence (DNA): TGTGCCAGCAGCCTGGGGCGCCCTGAGCAGTTCTTC. The whole variable domain, filled in from reference TRBV28 and TRBJ2-1, reads DVKVTQSSRYLVKRTGEKVFLECVQDMDHENMFWYRQDPGLGLRLIYFSYDVKMKEKGDIPEGYSVSREKKERFSLILESASTNQTSMYLCASSLGRPEQFFGPGTRLTVL.

The rearrangement links TRBV20-1 to TRBJ2-5, with TRBD2 matching over 12 bases. Germline loops: CDR1 DFQATT, CDR2 SNEGSKA (reference sequence). The CDR3 loop spans 13 amino acids. The V segment lost 3 bases and the J segment 11 bases; nucleotides outside the gene matches: 7. The DNA for the CDR3 is TGCAGTGCTAGTGATCGACTAGCGGGAGCTCAGTACTTC. Amino acid sequence: CSASDRLAGAQYF.

The count of this clone is one. The rearrangement joins TRBV10-3 to TRBJ2-1, with TRBD2 identical over 10 bases. J was trimmed by 3 bases and V by 4 bases; bases with no gene match: 6. The CDR3 is made up of 16 amino acids. In germline, CDR1 is ENHRY, CDR2 SYGVKD. CDR3 residues: CAISALAGANYNEQFF. In nucleotides, the CDR3 is TGTGCCATCAGTGCGCTAGCGGGAGCCAACTACAATGAGCAGTTCTTC.

This chain uses TRBV9 with TRBJ1-3, with D possibly TRBD1 on 5 matching bases. Looked up from germline, CDR1 is SGDLS and CDR2 is YYNGEE. Trimming took 4 bases from V and 0 from J, leaving 20 bases between them. The CDR3 runs to 18 residues. The CDR3, as DNA: TGTGCCAGCAGCCAACAGGCGGGGGGGTCATACTCTGGAAACACCATATATTTT. It yields the protein CASSQQAGGSYSGNTIYF.

This clone occurred once. The gene calls are TRBV28 and TRBJ2-3, with a tentative D call TRBD2 (5 bases). In germline, CDR1 is MDHEN, CDR2 SYDVKM. The germline V and J ends were trimmed by 7 bases and 4 bases, with 18 bases remaining between them. This CDR3 is built from 15 residues. CDR3 region: CASIRAGLLADTQYF. Here the CDR3 DNA reads TGTGCCAGCATCCGGGCCGGACTTCTCGCAGATACGCAGTATTTT.

The V call is TRBV10-2, the J call TRBJ2-7; tentatively, D is TRBD2 (5 bases). Germline values: CDR1 WSHSY, CDR2 SAAADI. V shed 3 bases and J shed 2 bases, with 17 bases lying between them. The CDR3 runs to 16 residues. The chain's CDR3 is CASSDQDSISTYEQYF. CDR3 nucleotide sequence: TGCGCCAGCAGTGATCAGGACTCCATTTCCACCTACGAGCAGTACTTC.

This chain links TRBV29-1 with TRBJ2-5; D perhaps matches TRBD2 (6 bases). V was trimmed by 3 bases and J by 2 bases, leaving 10 bases between them. The CDR3 runs to 13 residues. Germline values: CDR1 SQVTM, CDR2 ANQGSEA. CDR3 in amino acids: CSVDAGLQETQYF. Here the CDR3 DNA reads TGCAGCGTTGATGCGGGGTTGCAAGAGACCCAGTACTTC.

J is TRBJ2-7 and V is TRBV29-1; D remains ambiguous. This CDR3 has 14 amino acids. Between the trimmed V and J ends, which lost 0 bases and 0 bases, there was a span of 9 bases. The germline V gene encodes CDR1 SQVTM and CDR2 ANQGSEA. The CDR3 DNA follows: TGCAGCGTTGAAGATGAGGCCTCCTCCTACGAGCAGTACTTC. It translates to CSVEDEASSYEQYF.

The chain is built from TRBV5-1 and TRBJ2-5; D remains unclear. The CDR3 totals 13 residues. Germline assignment: CDR1 SGHRS and CDR2 YFSETQ. Trimming stripped 1 base from V and 5 bases from J, with 9 bases between. This CDR3 reads CASSLKVAETQYF. The CDR3 nucleotides read TGCGCCAGCAGCTTGAAAGTGGCGGAGACCCAGTACTTC.

The rearrangement uses TRBV28 and TRBJ1-2, with TRBD1 identical over 9 bases. V lost 2 bases, J lost 3 bases, and 7 bases stayed unmatched. Germline lookup yields CDR1 MDHEN and CDR2 SYDVKM. The CDR3 spans 16 residues. The CDR3 loop is CASSLSGTGTDYGYTF. In nucleotides, the CDR3 is TGTGCCAGCAGTTTAAGTGGGACAGGGACCGACTATGGCTACACCTTC.

This rearrangement joins TRBV11-2 to TRBJ2-1; TRBD2 matches at 7 bases. The CDR3 sequence is 14 residues long. The trim removed 3 bases at V and 6 bases at J, leaving 5 bases unmatched. CDR1 is SGHAT, CDR2 FQNNGV, per germline. The CDR3 is CASSFTSARNEQFF. CDR3 DNA: TGTGCCAGCAGCTTTACTAGCGCCCGCAATGAGCAGTTCTTC.

The CDR3 protein is CASSPVTSGRDHEQYF. As DNA, the CDR3 is TGTGCCAGTAGTCCGGTTACTAGCGGGAGGGACCACGAGCAGTACTTC. The gene calls are TRBV19 and TRBJ2-7; 13 bases align to TRBD2. The V gene's germline CDR1 is LNHDA and CDR2 SQIVND (reference sequence). This CDR3 is 16 amino acids long. V shed 5 bases and J 5 bases; nucleotides not matched to a gene: 9.

V and J are TRBV7-6 and TRBJ1-1, with 8 bases matching TRBD1. Germline V gene data show CDR1 as SGHVS and CDR2 as FNYEAQ. The V and J ends lost 2 bases and 1 base, in that order; junction bases with no gene match: 9. The CDR3 totals 17 residues. The CDR3 region is CASSLNSGGPPNTEAFF. As DNA, the CDR3 is TGTGCCAGCAGCTTAAATTCAGGGGGCCCACCGAACACTGAAGCTTTCTTT.

The rearrangement links TRBV5-5 to TRBJ1-5; weak D call: TRBD1 (6 bases). The germline V gene encodes CDR1 SGHKS and CDR2 YYEKEE (reference sequence). The ends were cut back, 5 bases at V and 7 bases at J, with 19 bases in the middle. The CDR3 is made up of 15 amino acids. CDR3 nucleotides: TGTGCCAGCAGTCGCGAAGGACAGTTGGGACAGCCCCAGCATTTT. Translation gives CASSREGQLGQPQHF.

The chain couples TRBV19 to TRBJ1-2; D may be TRBD1 (6 bases). The CDR3 loop spans 11 amino acids. CDR1 is LNHDA and CDR2 is SQIVND in the germline V gene (reference sequence). The V and J ends lost 9 bases and 8 bases respectively, with 13 bases between them. CDR3: CARIQGGGYTF. The CDR3 nucleotides read TGTGCCAGGATACAGGGAGGCGGCTACACCTTC.

This chain uses TRBV15 with TRBJ2-1; 12 bases agree with TRBD2. Germline V gene sequence: CDR1 LNHNV, CDR2 YYDKDF (reference sequence). The length of the CDR3 is 19 residues. The V gene end was trimmed by 1 base and the J gene end by 3 bases; junction bases not matched to a gene: 10. CDR3 DNA: TGTGCCACCAGCAGAGGCGCGACTAGCGGGAGTTTGTTCTACAATGAGCAGTTCTTC. Protein: CATSRGATSGSLFYNEQFF.

The CDR3 bases are TGCGCCAGCAGTGTAGCGGGAGGTAGTCCCACAGATACGCAGTATTTT. Residues: CASSVAGGSPTDTQYF. The chain joins TRBV10-1 to TRBJ2-3; 10 bases map to TRBD2. The germline V gene encodes CDR1 WNHNN and CDR2 SYGVQD (reference sequence). The V gene end was trimmed by 4 bases and the J gene end by 2 bases; junction bases not matched to a gene: 6. The CDR3 loop spans 16 amino acids.

Of note for this clone: The same CDR3 arises from other DNA sequences in this sample as well. The chain has TRBV11-2 and TRBJ2-7; D unclear. V dropped 4 bases and J dropped 0 bases, with 1 base sitting between them. Germline lookup yields CDR1 SGHAT and CDR2 FQNNGV. This CDR3 is 11 amino acids long. CDR3 nucleotide sequence: TGTGCCAGCAGCTCCTCCTACGAGCAGTACTTC. It codes for CASSSSYEQYF.

The chain recombines TRBV7-9 with TRBJ1-5; D not certain. Germline CDR1 reads SEHNR; CDR2 reads FQNEAQ (reference sequence). V gave up 1 base and J gave up 6 bases, with 10 bases separating them. The CDR3 runs to 14 residues. The CDR3: CASSLDLLGQPQHF. CDR3 DNA sequence: TGTGCCAGCAGCTTAGATCTCTTAGGTCAGCCCCAGCATTTT.

The chain employs TRBV2 and TRBJ1-2; 8 bases match TRBD1. V lost 6 bases and J lost 6; bases outside the gene matches: 9. This CDR3 contains 14 residues. CDR1 and CDR2 from the germline V gene are SNHLY and FYNNEI. In nucleotides, the CDR3 is TGTGCCAGCAGCGGGGCCAGGGGGCTCCATGGCTACACCTTC. Amino acid sequence: CASSGARGLHGYTF.

The rearrangement uses TRBV7-8 and TRBJ2-7; 11 nucleotides line up with TRBD2. This CDR3 spans 17 amino acids. V gave up 0 bases and J gave up 1 base; unmatched junction bases: 5. Germline V CDR1 and CDR2: SGHVS, FQNEAQ. CDR3 coding DNA: TGTGCCAGCAGCTTAGCCCTAGCGGGAGGAGGTTCCTACGAGCAGTACTTC. It is translated as CASSLALAGGGSYEQYF.

This clone was seen just once. J is TRBJ2-7 and V is TRBV21-1. TRBV21-1 is termed a pseudogene. CDR3 length equals 13 residues. In nucleotides, the CDR3 is TGTGCCAGCAGCGTCCGGACGGCCTACGAGCAGTACTTC. Translated: CASSVRTAYEQYF.

This clone was found once. The chain uses TRBV11-2 and TRBJ2-1, with 12 bases aligning to TRBD2. The CDR3 runs 16 residues. The germline CDR1 and CDR2 sequences are SGHAT and FQNNGV. The V and J ends lost 5 bases and 7 bases, in that order; junction bases with no gene match: 9. CDR3 residues: CASSPMTSGRVNEQFF. In nucleotides, the CDR3 is TGTGCCAGCAGCCCAATGACTAGCGGGAGAGTTAATGAGCAGTTCTTC.

This chain links TRBV7-9 with TRBJ2-7; D is possibly TRBD1 or TRBD2 (5 bases each). Germline-derived CDR1 and CDR2 are SEHNR and FQNEAQ (reference sequence). With 5 bases removed from V and 2 bases from J, the gap between germline ends came to 13 bases. The CDR3 extends over 14 amino acids. CDR3 DNA sequence: TGTGCCAGCAGCCCGATTGGGGGAGCCTACGAGCAGTACTTC. Amino acid sequence: CASSPIGGAYEQYF.

This chain links TRBV19 with TRBJ2-2; TRBD2 agrees at 12 bases. The CDR3 runs to 19 residues. Trimming took 7 bases from V and 8 from J; bases not matched to a gene: 20. Looked up from germline, CDR1 is LNHDA and CDR2 is SQIVND (reference sequence). The chain's CDR3 is CASTSRGLAGSLGMGELFF. In DNA, the CDR3 is TGTGCCAGTACCAGCAGGGGACTAGCGGGCTCCCTGGGGATGGGGGAGCTGTTTTTT.